Each of the 20 T cell receptor beta chains below was sequenced from the same sample in a study of chemoradiotherapy in HPV16-positive cancers. Sequencing was performed with immunoSEQ multiplex PCR; in TCRdb, only in-frame clones are kept and a portion is missing. The sample yields about 17,000 clones, approximately 89% seen once. The material sequenced was blood, taken from a patient who underwent chemoradiotherapy. All receptors derive from a human donor with HPV-associated anogenital cancer.

Note on this clone: The junction and the germline gene differ at one end; a read error may be behind it. The rearrangement links TRBV6-5 to TRBJ1-1; 9 bases are shared with TRBD1. CDR1 MNHEY and CDR2 SVGAGI come from the germline V gene. The CDR3 runs to 14 residues. In nucleotides, the CDR3 is TGTGTCAGCCGTTTGGGACAGGGCGGGACTGAAGCTTTCTTT. As protein: CVSRLGQGGTEAFF.

The V gene is TRBV19, the J gene TRBJ1-5, with 7 positions matching TRBD1. The germline V gene has CDR1 LNHDA and CDR2 SQIVND (reference sequence). V shed 4 bases and J 0 bases; nucleotides not matched to a gene: 6. This CDR3 is built from 16 residues. The CDR3 loop is CASSKGTAGSNQPQHF. The CDR3, as DNA: TGTGCCAGTAGTAAGGGGACAGCCGGTAGCAATCAGCCCCAGCATTTT.

This clone turned up a few times. The rearrangement links TRBV6-1 to TRBJ2-3, with 7 bases fitting TRBD2. V shed 4 bases and J 0 bases; nucleotides not matched to a gene: 4. In germline, CDR1 is MNHNS, CDR2 SASEGT. CDR3 length: 15 residues. CDR3 nucleotides: TGTGCCAGCAGTGTGAATAGCGGGAGCACAGATACGCAGTATTTT. Translation gives CASSVNSGSTDTQYF.

J is TRBJ1-3 and V is TRBV7-9, with 7 bases identical to TRBD1. CDR1 and CDR2 (germline): SEHNR, FQNEAQ (reference sequence). The trim removed 4 bases at V and 0 bases at J, leaving 9 bases unmatched. The CDR3 sequence is 17 residues long. The CDR3 coding sequence is TGTGCCAGCAGCTCCTCAGGGGGGCAGAGCTCTGGAAACACCATATATTTT. Amino acid sequence: CASSSSGGQSSGNTIYF.

V gene TRBV6-7 combines with J gene TRBJ1-1; D gene ambiguous. TRBV6-7 is given ORF status, its function remaining uncertain. The CDR3 has 17 residues. V was clipped by 2 bases and J by 0 bases, with 16 bases between them. In nucleotides, the CDR3 is TGTGCCAGCAGTTACAGGCTTTCACTTTTCCTGAACACTGAAGCTTTCTTT. Its translation: CASSYRLSLFLNTEAFF.

The CDR3 nucleotides read TGTGCCTGGAGTGTACGGGGTGGCTACACCTTC. Its protein is CAWSVRGGYTF. The chain joins TRBV30 to TRBJ1-2; D gene ambiguous. V lost 0 bases and J lost 7, with 6 bases in between. The germline CDR1 and CDR2 sequences are GTSNPN and SVGIG (reference sequence). CDR3 length: 11 residues.

V and J are TRBV6-1 and TRBJ2-1, with D tentatively TRBD1 (5 bases). This CDR3 has 14 residues. Trimming removed 7 bases from V and 1 base from J, with 11 bases in between. Germline loops: CDR1 MNHNS, CDR2 SASEGT. CDR3 coding DNA: TGTGCCAGCAAGGCCCCAGGGTCCTACAATGAGCAGTTCTTC. Amino acids: CASKAPGSYNEQFF.

CDR3 sequence: CASRDSNTGELFF. The CDR3 nucleotides read TGCGCCAGCAGGGACTCGAACACCGGGGAGCTGTTTTTT. The chain couples TRBV5-1 to TRBJ2-2; the D gene is possibly TRBD2 (5 bases). In germline, CDR1 is SGHRS, CDR2 YFSETQ. This CDR3 comprises 13 residues. V gave up 5 bases and J gave up 0 bases, with 5 bases separating them.

This chain uses TRBV30 with TRBJ1-1; 8 bases are a match to TRBD1. The CDR3 spans 12 residues. The germline V gene encodes CDR1 GTSNPN and CDR2 SVGIG (reference sequence). The junction had 5 bases not matched to a gene; V was cut back by 7 bases and J by 4 bases. CDR3 coding DNA: TGTGCCTTCGGACAGGGAGGCACTGAAGCTTTCTTT. This sequence encodes CAFGQGGTEAFF.

This chain uses TRBV4-2 with TRBJ2-5; tentatively, D is TRBD2 (5 bases). CDR3 length: 16 amino acids. Trimming stripped 0 bases from V and 2 bases from J, with 13 bases between. Germline assignment: CDR1 LGHNA and CDR2 YNFKEQ. In DNA, the CDR3 is TGTGCCAGCAGCCAAGACTTTCAGCGGAAACAAGAGACCCAGTACTTC. Amino acid sequence: CASSQDFQRKQETQYF.

The chain joins TRBV4-1 to TRBJ2-5; D may be TRBD2 (6 bases). Looked up from germline, CDR1 is MGHRA and CDR2 is YSYEKL. The CDR3 contains 16 residues. Trimming removed 0 bases from V and 5 bases from J, with 16 bases in between. CDR3 nucleotides: TGCGCCAGCAGCCAAGAAGTAGTGGCGGGGCCGGAGACCCAGTACTTC. Amino acids: CASSQEVVAGPETQYF.

The V call is TRBV15, the J call TRBJ1-2; a weak D match, TRBD1 (5 bases). Trimming took 4 bases from V and 3 from J, leaving 9 bases between them. The CDR3 consists of 13 residues. Germline V lookup: CDR1 LNHNV, CDR2 YYDKDF (reference sequence). The CDR3 here is CATSIGGDYGYTF. CDR3 DNA sequence: TGTGCCACCAGCATTGGGGGAGACTATGGCTACACCTTC.

In this sample, this clone turned up once. An end of the junction does not agree with germline; a read error may underlie this. For the CDR3, the DNA is TGTGCCGGCAGCTTGGCCAGGGTTGACGCAGATACGCAGTATTTT. Translating it yields CAGSLARVDADTQYF. This chain uses TRBV5-4 with TRBJ2-3, with D tentatively TRBD1 (5 bases). This CDR3 contains 15 residues. Germline CDR1 and CDR2: SGHNT and YYREEE (reference sequence).

The chain combines TRBV6-5 with TRBJ1-1, with 8 bases that match TRBD1. The junction had 14 bases not matched to a gene; V was cut back by 8 bases and J by 6 bases. The V gene's germline CDR1 is MNHEY and CDR2 SVGAGI. The CDR3 runs 15 residues. The CDR3, as DNA: TGTGCCAGCGGGCAGACAGGGGAGGTTTCCCCTGAAGCTTTCTTT. Translating it yields CASGQTGEVSPEAFF.

V gene TRBV28 combines with J gene TRBJ2-7; tentatively, D is TRBD1 (10 bases). The CDR3 sequence is 16 residues long. CDR1 and CDR2 from the germline V gene are MDHEN and SYDVKM. V lost 7 bases, J lost 5 bases, and 24 bases lay in between. CDR3 protein: CASTDRGAREGNEQYF. The CDR3, as DNA: TGTGCCAGCACGGACAGGGGGGCGCGGGAGGGCAACGAGCAGTACTTC. Drawing the rest from reference TRBV28 and TRBJ2-7, the complete variable domain is DVKVTQSSRYLVKRTGEKVFLECVQDMDHENMFWYRQDPGLGLRLIYFSYDVKMKEKGDIPEGYSVSREKKERFSLILESASTNQTSMYLCASTDRGAREGNEQYFGPGTRLTVT.

The table lists this clone with a few counts. The chain joins TRBV27 to TRBJ2-1; 8 nucleotides agree with TRBD2. The germline gives CDR1 MNHEY, CDR2 SMNVEV (reference sequence). V gave up 3 bases and J gave up 7 bases; unmatched junction bases: 5. This CDR3 region has 14 residues. In DNA, the CDR3 is TGTGCCAGCAGTTTCGGGGGGGCCGATAATGAGCAGTTCTTC. This gives the protein CASSFGGADNEQFF.

This sequence joins TRBV7-9 and TRBJ1-2; a possible D gene is TRBD1 (6 bases). The germline V gene encodes CDR1 SEHNR and CDR2 FQNEAQ (reference sequence). CDR3 size: 15 residues. V lost 5 bases and J lost 1, with 14 bases in between. DNA for the CDR3: TGTGCCAGCAGCACTAACAGGGATGGTAACTATGGCTACACCTTC. It encodes CASSTNRDGNYGYTF.

V and J are TRBV5-1 and TRBJ2-1; 13 bases match TRBD2. The germline CDR1 and CDR2 sequences are SGHRS and YFSETQ. CDR3 length: 16 amino acids. Trimming removed 4 bases from V and 3 bases from J; junction bases left unmatched: 4. CDR3 sequence (DNA): TGCGCCAGCAGCGCCGGGACTAGCGGGAACTACAATGAGCAGTTCTTC. Translating it yields CASSAGTSGNYNEQFF. Supplemented by reference TRBV5-1 and TRBJ2-1, the full variable domain reads KAGVTQTPRYLIKTRGQQVTLSCSPISGHRSVSWYQQTPGQGLQFLFEYFSETQRNKGNFPGRFSGRQFSNSRSEMNVSTLELGDSALYLCASSAGTSGNYNEQFFGPGTRLTVL.

The rearrangement links TRBV6-4 to TRBJ2-3, with 7 bases that match TRBD2. This CDR3 is built from 14 residues. V lost 4 bases to trimming and J lost 2 bases; unmatched junction nucleotides: 3. The germline V gene has CDR1 MRHNA and CDR2 SNTAGT. The CDR3 sequence is CASSGGGVTDTQYF. The CDR3 nucleotides read TGTGCCAGCAGTGGGGGGGGAGTCACAGATACGCAGTATTTT.

The chain recombines TRBV9 with TRBJ1-1; D is ambiguous. V shed 0 bases and J shed 0 bases, with 9 bases lying between them. Germline CDR1 SGDLS, CDR2 YYNGEE. The CDR3 length is 15 residues. As DNA, the CDR3 is TGTGCCAGCAGCGTAGAATGGTCTATGAACACTGAAGCTTTCTTT. As protein: CASSVEWSMNTEAFF.